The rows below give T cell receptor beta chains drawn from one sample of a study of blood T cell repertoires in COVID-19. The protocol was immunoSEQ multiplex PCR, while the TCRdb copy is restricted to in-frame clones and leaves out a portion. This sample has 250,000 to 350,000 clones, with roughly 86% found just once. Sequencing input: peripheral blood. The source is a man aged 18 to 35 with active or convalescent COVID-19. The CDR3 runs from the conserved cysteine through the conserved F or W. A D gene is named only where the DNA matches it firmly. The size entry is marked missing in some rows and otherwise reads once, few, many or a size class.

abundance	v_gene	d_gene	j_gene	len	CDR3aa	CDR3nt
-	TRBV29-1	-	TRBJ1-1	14	CSVSFGFMNTEAFF	TGCAGCGTTTCTTTTGGCTTCATGAACACTGAAGCTTTCTTT
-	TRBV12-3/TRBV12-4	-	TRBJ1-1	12	CASSQTASEAFF	TGTGCCAGCAGTCAGACAGCTTCGGAGGCTTTCTTT
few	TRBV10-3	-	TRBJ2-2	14	CAIRGQKNTGELFF	TGTGCCATCAGAGGACAGAAAAACACCGGGGAGCTGTTTTTT
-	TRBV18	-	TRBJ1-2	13	CASSPAGVDGYTF	TGTGCCAGCTCACCAGCAGGGGTTGATGGCTACACCTTC
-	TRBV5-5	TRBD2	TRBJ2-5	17	CASSPNPLAGGVETQYF	TGTGCCAGCAGCCCTAACCCACTAGCGGGGGGAGTAGAGACCCAGTACTTC
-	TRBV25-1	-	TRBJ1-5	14	CASSDLGGNQPQHF	TGTGCCAGCAGCGACTTGGGGGGGAATCAGCCCCAGCATTTT
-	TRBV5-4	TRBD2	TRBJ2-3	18	CASSSRVGLAGSTDTQYF	TGTGCCAGCAGCTCCCGCGTGGGGCTAGCGGGGTCCACAGATACGCAGTATTTT
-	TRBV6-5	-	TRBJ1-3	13	CASSTSSGNTIYF	TGTGCCAGCAGCACTAGCTCTGGAAACACCATATATTTT
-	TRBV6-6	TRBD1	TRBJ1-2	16	CASSYSPDRENYGYTF	TGTGCCAGCAGTTACTCTCCGGACAGGGAAAACTATGGCTACACCTTC
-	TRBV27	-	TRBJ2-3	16	CASSLSAWGRWDTQYF	TGTGCCAGCAGTTTATCGGCGTGGGGGCGGTGGGATACGCAGTATTTT
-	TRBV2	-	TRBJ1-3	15	CASSEMFSSGNTIYF	TGTGCCAGCAGTGAAATGTTTAGCTCTGGAAACACCATATATTTT
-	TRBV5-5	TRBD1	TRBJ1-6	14	CATQGGAYNSPLHF	TGTGCCACCCAAGGGGGCGCCTATAATTCACCCCTCCACTTT
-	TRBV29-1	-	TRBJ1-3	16	CSASPLHGTSGNTIYF	TGCAGTGCTTCTCCTTTACATGGGACTTCTGGAAACACCATATATTTT
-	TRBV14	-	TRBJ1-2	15	CASSQDPGGLGGYTF	TGTGCCAGCAGCCAAGATCCTGGGGGCTTGGGTGGCTACACCTTC
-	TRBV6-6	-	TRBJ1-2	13	CASSTQEGYGYTF	TGTGCCAGCAGTACTCAAGAGGGCTATGGCTACACCTTC
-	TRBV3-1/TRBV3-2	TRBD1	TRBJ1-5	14	CASSQGTGNQPQHF	TGTGCCAGCAGCCAAGGGACAGGGAATCAGCCCCAGCATTTT
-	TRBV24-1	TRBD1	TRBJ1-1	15	CATRSPQGARGEAFF	TGTGCCACCAGAAGCCCACAGGGGGCGAGAGGTGAAGCTTTCTTT
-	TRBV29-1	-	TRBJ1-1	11	CSVPGGAEAFF	TGCAGCGTCCCTGGGGGGGCCGAAGCTTTCTTT
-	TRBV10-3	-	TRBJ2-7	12	CATSTGVYEQYF	TGTGCCACCTCGACAGGTGTCTACGAGCAGTACTTC
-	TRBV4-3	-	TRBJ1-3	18	CASSPGSGGFPTGNTIYF	TGCGCCAGCAGCCCCGGTAGTGGCGGCTTCCCAACTGGAAACACCATATATTTT
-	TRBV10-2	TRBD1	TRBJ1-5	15	CASRSGTGGNQPQHF	TGCGCCAGCAGATCAGGGACAGGGGGAAATCAGCCCCAGCATTTT
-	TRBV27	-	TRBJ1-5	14	CASASGQPNQPQHF	TGTGCCAGCGCTAGTGGACAGCCAAATCAGCCCCAGCATTTT
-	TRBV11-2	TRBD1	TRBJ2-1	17	CASSLGVGQGLFNEQFF	TGTGCCAGCAGCTTAGGTGTTGGACAGGGGTTGTTCAATGAGCAGTTCTTC
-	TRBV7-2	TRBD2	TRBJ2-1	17	CASSSASGGAVGNEQFF	TGTGCCAGCAGCTCAGCTAGCGGGGGGGCCGTCGGCAATGAGCAGTTCTTC
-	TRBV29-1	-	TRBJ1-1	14	CSVEKKLMNTEAFF	TGCAGCGTTGAAAAGAAGCTAATGAACACTGAAGCTTTCTTT
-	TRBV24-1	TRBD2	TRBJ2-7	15	CATSVIGGGSYEQYF	TGTGCCACCAGTGTGATCGGGGGGGGCTCCTACGAGCAGTACTTC
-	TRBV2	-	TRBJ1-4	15	CASHVLGGVNEKLFF	TGTGCCAGCCACGTCCTCGGGGGGGTTAATGAAAAACTGTTTTTT
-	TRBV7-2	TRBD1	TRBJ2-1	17	CASSLEDRGRSYNEQFF	TGTGCCAGCAGTTTAGAGGACAGGGGGAGATCATACAATGAGCAGTTCTTC
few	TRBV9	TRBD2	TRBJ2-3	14	CASSVDGGSDTQYF	TGTGCCAGCAGCGTAGACGGGGGGTCAGATACGCAGTATTTT